The present T cell receptor (beta chain) was sequenced within a study of shared clonotypes between healthy human individuals. Naive-designated CD8 cells lacked CD45RO, were positively enriched for CCR7, and omitted terminally differentiated effector memory CD45RA+ cells. Measured with immunoSEQ multiplex PCR; TCRdb has only the in-frame clones, and not every one. The table has hundreds of thousands of clones, 90% to 95% seen once. This sequence was found in a woman under 40 in good health. The source material was naive CD8+ T cells sorted from blood.

For the CDR3, the DNA is TGTGCCACCAGCAGAGATCTCGGGAACCAAGAGACCCAGTACTTC. Translating gives CATSRDLGNQETQYF. The genes are TRBV15 and TRBJ2-5; possibly TRBD2 for D (5 bases). V dropped 0 bases and J dropped 0 bases, with 8 bases sitting between them. The CDR3 loop spans 15 amino acids. Germline lookup yields CDR1 LNHNV and CDR2 YYDKDF (reference sequence).